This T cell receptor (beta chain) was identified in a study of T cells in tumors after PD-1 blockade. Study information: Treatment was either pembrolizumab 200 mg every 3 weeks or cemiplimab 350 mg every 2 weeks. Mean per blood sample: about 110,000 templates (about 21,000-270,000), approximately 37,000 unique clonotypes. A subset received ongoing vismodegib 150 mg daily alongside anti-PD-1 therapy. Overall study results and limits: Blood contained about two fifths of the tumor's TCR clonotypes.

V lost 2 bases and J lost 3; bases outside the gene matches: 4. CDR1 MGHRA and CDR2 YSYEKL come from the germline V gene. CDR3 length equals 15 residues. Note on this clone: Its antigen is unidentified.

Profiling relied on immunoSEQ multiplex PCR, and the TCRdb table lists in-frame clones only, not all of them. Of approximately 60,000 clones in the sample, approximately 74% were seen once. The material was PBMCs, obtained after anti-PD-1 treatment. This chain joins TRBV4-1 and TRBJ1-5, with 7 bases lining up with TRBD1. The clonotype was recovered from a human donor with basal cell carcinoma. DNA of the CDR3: TGCGCCAGCAGCCAATCCGGACAGGACAATCAGCCCCAGCATTTT. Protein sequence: CASSQSGQDNQPQHF.